The 12 T cell receptor beta chains in this list originate from one sample, sequenced in a study of blood T cells in healthy people across ages. A J-beta primer mix and a sample-barcoded 5' primer were used in a second PCR of roughly 7 to 12 cycles. TCRdb re-called the 5' RACE reads through MiXCR, storing one row per CDR3 protein. The sample has roughly 800,000 distinct CDR3 sequences; more than 25% are singletons. Another study also made use of these data, one on T cells of mothers and their children.

The sample consisted of blood. The receptors were sampled from a boy aged 10-17 years in good health.

The chain recombines TRBV20-1 with TRBJ2-2, with 11 positions matching TRBD1. V shed 4 bases and J 4 bases; nucleotides not matched to a gene: 5. Germline loops: CDR1 DFQATT, CDR2 SNEGSKA (reference sequence). CDR3 length: 15 residues. The CDR3 sequence is CSATGTGGLTGELFF. The CDR3 coding sequence is TGCAGTGCTACCGGGACAGGGGGACTCACCGGGGAGCTGTTTTTT.

This chain uses TRBV5-5 with TRBJ2-1, with TRBD2 identical over 9 bases. Germline V gene lookup returns CDR1 SGHKS and CDR2 YYEKEE (reference sequence). The CDR3 covers 13 residues. J was trimmed by 12 bases and V by 4 bases; bases with no gene match: 8. CDR3 region: CASSLMTSGTQFF. As DNA, the CDR3 is TGTGCCAGCAGCCTAATGACTAGCGGAACGCAGTTCTTC.

The V gene is TRBV20-1, the J gene TRBJ2-2, with D possibly matching TRBD1 (5 bases). The ends were cut back, 5 bases at V and 1 base at J, with 14 bases in the middle. From germline, CDR1 is DFQATT and CDR2 SNEGSKA (reference sequence). The CDR3 is made up of 15 amino acids. DNA of the CDR3: TGCAGTGCTCAAGGGGCTCCGAAGAACACCGGGGAGCTGTTTTTT. Residues: CSAQGAPKNTGELFF.

The chain has TRBV7-2 and TRBJ2-5, with a weak D call TRBD2 (5 bases). CDR3 length: 12 amino acids. The germline CDR1 and CDR2 sequences are SGHTA and FQGNSA. Trimming shortened V by 5 bases and J by 8 bases, and 12 bases separated the two germline ends. CDR3 DNA: TGTGCCAGCAGCACCCGGAGCGGCACCCAGTACTTC. Translating it yields CASSTRSGTQYF. Supplemented by reference TRBV7-2 and TRBJ2-5, the full variable domain reads GAGVSQSPSNKVTEKGKDVELRCDPISGHTALYWYRQSLGQGLEFLIYFQGNSAPDKSGLPSDRFSAERTGGSVSTLTIQRTQQEDSAVYLCASSTRSGTQYFGPGTRLLVL.

Ten or more counts support this clonotype. This chain joins TRBV5-1 and TRBJ2-5; no firm D call. The CDR3 is 14 amino acids. Germline values: CDR1 SGHRS, CDR2 YFSETQ. Deletions cut 10 bases from V and 1 base from J, with 17 bases between. CDR3 loop: CASSLDNLQETQYF. The CDR3 coding sequence is TGCGCCTCCAGCCTCGACAACCTCCAAGAGACCCAGTACTTC.

This clonotype was picked up a small number of times. The CDR3 protein is CASSLNPHEQYF. The DNA of the CDR3 is TGTGCCAGCAGCTTGAATCCCCACGAGCAGTACTTC. This chain uses TRBV5-6 with TRBJ2-7; D is unclear. This CDR3 is 12 amino acids long. Per germline, CDR1 SGHDT and CDR2 YYEEEE. Trimming removed 1 base from V and 5 bases from J, with 7 bases in between.

This clonotype was counted only a few times. The chain has TRBV5-6 and TRBJ2-4, with D possibly being TRBD2 (7 bases). Germline V gene data show CDR1 as SGHDT and CDR2 as YYEEEE. The CDR3 loop spans 15 amino acids. With 2 bases removed from V and 6 bases from J, the gap between germline ends came to 15 bases. The CDR3 loop is CASSFSDGGRNIQYF. CDR3 sequence (DNA): TGTGCCAGCAGCTTCAGTGACGGGGGGCGAAACATTCAGTACTTC.

The gene calls are TRBV28 and TRBJ2-1, with 16 bases matching TRBD2. The J segment lost 7 bases and the V segment lost 5 bases, leaving 5 bases of the junction unmatched. Per the germline V gene, CDR1 is MDHEN and CDR2 is SYDVKM. This CDR3 contains 16 residues. The CDR3 DNA reads TGTGCCAGCAGTCGCGCGGGACTAGCGGGGGGGAATGAGCAGTTCTTC. Translating gives CASSRAGLAGGNEQFF.

This clonotype was picked up a small number of times. V gene TRBV5-1 combines with J gene TRBJ2-5, with D maybe TRBD2 (8 bases). Germline V CDR1 and CDR2: SGHRS, YFSETQ. Between the trimmed V and J ends, which lost 5 bases and 2 bases, there was a span of 19 bases. The length of the CDR3 is 16 residues. CDR3 DNA sequence: TGCGCCAGCAGGAGGGGGCTAGCGGGTCAACAAGAGACCCAGTACTTC. This gives the protein CASRRGLAGQQETQYF.

The chain is built from TRBV12-3 or TRBV12-4 and TRBJ2-5; D gene uncertain. The CDR3 loop spans 11 amino acids. V lost 4 bases and J lost 5, with 5 bases in between. CDR3 nucleotide sequence: TGTGCCAGCAGTTCGTTCGAGACCCAGTACTTC. Amino acids: CASSSFETQYF.

The chain links TRBV27 to TRBJ1-2; 7 nucleotides align to TRBD1. This CDR3 spans 14 amino acids. Germline V gives CDR1 MNHEY, CDR2 SMNVEV (reference sequence). V lost 3 bases to trimming and J lost 4 bases; unmatched junction nucleotides: 5. The CDR3 nucleotides read TGTGCCAGCAGTTTCTCAGGGGGAGGCTATGGCTACACCTTC. It codes for CASSFSGGGYGYTF.

The chain recombines TRBV4-1 with TRBJ2-5, with 13 nucleotides matching TRBD2. CDR3 length: 19 residues. Losses at the gene ends were 3 bases for V and 5 bases for J; bases not matched to a gene: 15. Germline assignment: CDR1 MGHRA and CDR2 YSYEKL. The CDR3: CASSHQNGLAGVRAETQYF. The CDR3 DNA follows: TGCGCCAGCAGCCATCAGAATGGACTAGCGGGGGTGCGAGCGGAGACCCAGTACTTC.